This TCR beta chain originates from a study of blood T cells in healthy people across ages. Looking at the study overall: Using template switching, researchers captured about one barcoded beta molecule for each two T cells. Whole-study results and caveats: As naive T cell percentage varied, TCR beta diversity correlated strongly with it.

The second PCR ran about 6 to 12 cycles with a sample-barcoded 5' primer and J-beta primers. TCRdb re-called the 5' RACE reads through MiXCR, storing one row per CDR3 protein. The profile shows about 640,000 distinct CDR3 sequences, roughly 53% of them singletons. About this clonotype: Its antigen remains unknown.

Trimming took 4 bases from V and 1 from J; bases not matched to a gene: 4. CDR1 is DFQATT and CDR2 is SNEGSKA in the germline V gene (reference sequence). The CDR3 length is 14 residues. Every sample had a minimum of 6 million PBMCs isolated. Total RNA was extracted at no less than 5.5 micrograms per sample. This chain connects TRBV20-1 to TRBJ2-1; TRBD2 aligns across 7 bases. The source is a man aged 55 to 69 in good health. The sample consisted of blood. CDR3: CSAKRDGSYNEQFF. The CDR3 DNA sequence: TGCAGTGCTAAGCGGGACGGTTCCTACAATGAGCAGTTCTTC.